The clone carrying this T cell receptor beta chain was observed at least ten times. The data belong to a study of HIV-infected patients and healthy controls. MiXCR, applied by TCRdb to the 5' RACE reads, yields one record per CDR3 protein. The table includes about 18,000 distinct CDR3 sequences, roughly 20% detected once. The length of the CDR3 is 15 residues. Germline CDR1 is MNHEY and CDR2 is SMNVEV (reference sequence). V lost 6 bases, J lost 0 bases, and 6 bases stayed unmatched. The clonotype originates from a human donor in good health. This chain uses TRBV27 with TRBJ1-2, with 8 bases identical to TRBD1. The material sequenced was CD8+ T cells from blood. CDR3 protein: CASRLLQGANYGYTF. CDR3 DNA sequence: TGTGCCAGCAGACTACTACAGGGGGCTAACTATGGCTACACCTTC.